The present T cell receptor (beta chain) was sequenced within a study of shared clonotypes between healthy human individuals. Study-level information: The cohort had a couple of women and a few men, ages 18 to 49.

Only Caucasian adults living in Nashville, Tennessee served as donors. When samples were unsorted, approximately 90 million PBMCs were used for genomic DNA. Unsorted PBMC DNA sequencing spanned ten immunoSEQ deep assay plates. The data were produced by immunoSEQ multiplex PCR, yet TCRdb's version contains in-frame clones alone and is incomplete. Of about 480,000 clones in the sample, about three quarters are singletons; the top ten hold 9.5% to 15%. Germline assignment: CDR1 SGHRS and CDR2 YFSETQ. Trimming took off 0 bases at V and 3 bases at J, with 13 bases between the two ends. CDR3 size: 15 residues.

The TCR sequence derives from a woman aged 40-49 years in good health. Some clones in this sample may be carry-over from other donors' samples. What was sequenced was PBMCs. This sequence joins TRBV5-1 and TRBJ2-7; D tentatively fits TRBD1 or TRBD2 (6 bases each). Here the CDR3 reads CASSLEAGQYYEQYF. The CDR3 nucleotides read TGCGCCAGCAGCTTGGAGGCGGGACAATACTACGAGCAGTACTTC.